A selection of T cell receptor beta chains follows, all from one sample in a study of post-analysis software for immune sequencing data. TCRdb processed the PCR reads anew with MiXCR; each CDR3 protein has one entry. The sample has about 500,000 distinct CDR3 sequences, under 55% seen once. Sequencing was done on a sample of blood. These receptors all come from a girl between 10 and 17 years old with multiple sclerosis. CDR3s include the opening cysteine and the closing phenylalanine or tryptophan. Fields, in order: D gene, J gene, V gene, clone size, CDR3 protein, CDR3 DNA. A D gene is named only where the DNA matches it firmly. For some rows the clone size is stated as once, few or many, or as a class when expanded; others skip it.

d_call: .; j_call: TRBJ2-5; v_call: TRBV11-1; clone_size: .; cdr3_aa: CASSPNGLSLETQYF; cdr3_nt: TGTGCCAGCAGCCCCAATGGACTATCCCTAGAGACCCAGTACTTC
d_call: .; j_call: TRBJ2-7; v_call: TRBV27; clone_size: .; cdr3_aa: CASTHGTGKEQYF; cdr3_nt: TGTGCCAGCACACATGGGACCGGAAAGGAGCAGTACTTC
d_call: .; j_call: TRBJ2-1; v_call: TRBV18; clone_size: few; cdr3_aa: CASSPLDSEQFF; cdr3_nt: TGTGCCAGCTCACCATTGGATAGTGAGCAGTTCTTC
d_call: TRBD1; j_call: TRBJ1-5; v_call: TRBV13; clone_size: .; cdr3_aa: CASSTQGLPQHF; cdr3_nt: TGTGCCAGCAGCACACAGGGGCTGCCCCAGCATTTT
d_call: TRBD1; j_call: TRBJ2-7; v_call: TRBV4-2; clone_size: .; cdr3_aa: CASSPGDREPYEQYF; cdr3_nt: TGTGCCAGCAGCCCCGGGGACAGGGAGCCCTACGAGCAGTACTTC
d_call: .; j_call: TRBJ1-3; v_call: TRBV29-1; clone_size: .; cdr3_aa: CSVEDWGDQRNTIYF; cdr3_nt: TGCAGCGTTGAAGATTGGGGGGACCAGAGGAACACCATATATTTT
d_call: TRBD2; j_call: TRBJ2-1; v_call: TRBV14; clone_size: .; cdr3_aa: CASSQVGRELTDEQFF; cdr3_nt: TGTGCCAGCAGCCAAGTTGGGCGGGAGTTAACGGATGAGCAGTTCTTC
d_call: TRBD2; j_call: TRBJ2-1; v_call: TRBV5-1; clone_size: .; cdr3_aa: CASSGLAGVGEQFF; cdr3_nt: TGCGCCAGCAGCGGACTAGCGGGAGTTGGAGAGCAGTTCTTC
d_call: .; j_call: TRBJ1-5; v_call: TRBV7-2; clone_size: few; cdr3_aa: CASSLAADNQPQHF; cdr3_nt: TGTGCCAGCAGCCTAGCGGCGGATAATCAGCCCCAGCATTTT
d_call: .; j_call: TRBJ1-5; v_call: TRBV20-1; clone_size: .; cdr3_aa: CSAKGDSNQPQHF; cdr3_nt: TGCAGTGCTAAGGGCGATAGCAATCAGCCCCAGCATTTT
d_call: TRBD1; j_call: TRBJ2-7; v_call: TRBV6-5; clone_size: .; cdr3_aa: CASRTGTGGLVQYF; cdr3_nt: TGTGCCAGCAGAACCGGGACAGGGGGCTTGGTGCAGTACTTC
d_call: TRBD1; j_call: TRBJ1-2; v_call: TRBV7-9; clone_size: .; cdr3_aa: CASSSTGVYGYTF; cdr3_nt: TGTGCCAGCAGCTCGACAGGGGTGTATGGCTACACCTTC
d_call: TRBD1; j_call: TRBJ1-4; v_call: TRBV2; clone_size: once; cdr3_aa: CASNRDRTNEKLFF; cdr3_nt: TGTGCCAGCAACCGGGACAGAACTAATGAAAAACTGTTTTTT
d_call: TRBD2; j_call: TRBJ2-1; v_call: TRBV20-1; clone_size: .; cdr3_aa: CSAGGTSGTSNEQFF; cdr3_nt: TGCAGTGCGGGAGGGACTAGCGGAACGTCCAATGAGCAGTTCTTC
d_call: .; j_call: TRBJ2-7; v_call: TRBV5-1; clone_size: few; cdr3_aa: CASSPGGTADYEQYF; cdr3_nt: TGCGCCAGCAGCCCGGGAGGGACAGCTGACTACGAGCAGTACTTC
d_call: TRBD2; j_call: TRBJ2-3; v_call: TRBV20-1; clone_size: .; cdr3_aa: CSASVASGRWGTDTQYF; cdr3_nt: TGCAGTGCTAGTGTCGCTAGCGGGAGGTGGGGCACAGATACGCAGTATTTT
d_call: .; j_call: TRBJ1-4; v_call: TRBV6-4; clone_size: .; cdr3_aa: CASSPDGRAEKLFF; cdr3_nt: TGTGCCAGCTCCCCGGATGGCAGGGCTGAAAAACTGTTTTTT
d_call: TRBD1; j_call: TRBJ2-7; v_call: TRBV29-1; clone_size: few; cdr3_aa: CSVHQRDRGSYEQYF; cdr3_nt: TGCAGCGTTCACCAGCGGGACAGGGGATCCTACGAGCAGTACTTC
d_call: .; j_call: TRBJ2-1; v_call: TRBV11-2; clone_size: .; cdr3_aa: CASSTSGQPGEQFF; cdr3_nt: TGTGCCAGCAGCACCAGTGGACAGCCCGGGGAGCAGTTCTTC
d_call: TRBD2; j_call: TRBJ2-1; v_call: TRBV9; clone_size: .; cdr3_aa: CASSVGLAGAPYNEQFF; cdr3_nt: TGTGCCAGCAGCGTAGGACTAGCGGGAGCCCCCTACAATGAGCAGTTCTTC
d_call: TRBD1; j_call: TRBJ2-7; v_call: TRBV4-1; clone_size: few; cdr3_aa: CASSPDREQYEQYF; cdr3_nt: TGCGCCAGCAGCCCGGACAGGGAGCAATACGAGCAGTACTTC
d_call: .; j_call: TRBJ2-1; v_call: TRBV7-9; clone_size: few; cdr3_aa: CASSPRISYNEQFF; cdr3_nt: TGTGCCAGCAGCCCGCGGATATCCTACAATGAGCAGTTCTTC
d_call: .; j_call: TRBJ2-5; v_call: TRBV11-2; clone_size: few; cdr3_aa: CASSLEVQQTQYF; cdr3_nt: TGTGCCAGCAGCTTAGAGGTTCAGCAGACCCAGTACTTC
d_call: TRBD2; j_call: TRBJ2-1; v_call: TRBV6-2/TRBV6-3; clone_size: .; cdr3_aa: CASSYSPRLAGGLGYNGQFF; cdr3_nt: TGTGCCAGCAGTTACTCGCCCCGACTAGCGGGAGGATTGGGTTACAATGGGCAGTTCTTC
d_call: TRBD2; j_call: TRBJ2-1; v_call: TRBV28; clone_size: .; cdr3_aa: CASNLQREGAYNEQFF; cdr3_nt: TGTGCCAGCAACCTCCAGCGGGAGGGCGCCTACAATGAGCAGTTCTTC
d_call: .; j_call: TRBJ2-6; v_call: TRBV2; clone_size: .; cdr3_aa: CASSQGLLTGANVLTF; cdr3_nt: TGTGCCAGCAGCCAAGGACTCCTCACCGGGGCCAACGTCCTGACTTTC
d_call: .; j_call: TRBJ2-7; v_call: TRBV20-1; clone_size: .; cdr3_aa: CSAPGRGGPGWNEQYF; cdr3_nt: TGCAGTGCTCCTGGGCGAGGGGGGCCGGGGTGGAACGAGCAGTACTTC
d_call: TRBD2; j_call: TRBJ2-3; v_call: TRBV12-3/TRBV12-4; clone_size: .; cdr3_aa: CANSFGTSGTDTQYF; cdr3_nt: TGTGCCAACAGTTTCGGGACTAGCGGCACAGATACGCAGTATTTT
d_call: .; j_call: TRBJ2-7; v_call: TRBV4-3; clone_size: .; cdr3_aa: CASSQDGLGTGSYEQYF; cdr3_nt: TGCGCCAGCAGCCAAGACGGGCTAGGAACAGGCTCCTACGAGCAGTACTTC
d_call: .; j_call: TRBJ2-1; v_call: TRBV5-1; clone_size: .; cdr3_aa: CASSLGGYNEPFF; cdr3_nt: TGCGCCAGCAGCTTGGGGGGTTACAATGAGCCGTTCTTC
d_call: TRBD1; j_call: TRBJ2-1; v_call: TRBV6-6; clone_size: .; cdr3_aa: CASIGQGLGEQFF; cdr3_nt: TGTGCCAGCATCGGACAGGGTTTAGGAGAGCAGTTCTTC
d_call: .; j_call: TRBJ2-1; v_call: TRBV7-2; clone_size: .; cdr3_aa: CASGAEPYNEQFF; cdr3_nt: TGTGCCAGCGGCGCAGAACCCTACAATGAGCAGTTCTTC
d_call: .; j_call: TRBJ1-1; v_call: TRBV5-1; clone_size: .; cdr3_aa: CASSLEGRNTEAFF; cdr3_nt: TGCGCCAGCAGCTTGGAGGGCAGGAACACTGAAGCTTTCTTT
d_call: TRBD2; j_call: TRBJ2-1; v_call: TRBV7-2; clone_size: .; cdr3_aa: CASSLRPGLVRDNEQFF; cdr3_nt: TGTGCCAGCAGCTTAAGGCCGGGACTAGTAAGAGACAATGAGCAGTTCTTC
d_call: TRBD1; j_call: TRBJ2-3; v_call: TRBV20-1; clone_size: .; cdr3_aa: CSARAGQGNTDTQYF; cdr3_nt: TGCAGTGCTAGAGCCGGACAGGGGAACACAGATACGCAGTATTTT
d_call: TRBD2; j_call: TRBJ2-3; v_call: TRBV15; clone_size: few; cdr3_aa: CATSGKIAGARDTQYF; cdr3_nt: TGTGCCACCAGCGGAAAGATAGCGGGAGCGAGGGATACGCAGTATTTT
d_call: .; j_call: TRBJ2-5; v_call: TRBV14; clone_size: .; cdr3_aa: CASSQGGKGGETQYF; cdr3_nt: TGTGCCAGCAGCCAAGGAGGGAAGGGAGGAGAGACCCAGTACTTC
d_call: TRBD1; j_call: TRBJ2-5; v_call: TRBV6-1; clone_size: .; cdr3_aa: CASRPPVGTDLQETQYF; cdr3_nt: TGTGCCAGCAGACCTCCGGTAGGGACAGACTTACAAGAGACCCAGTACTTC
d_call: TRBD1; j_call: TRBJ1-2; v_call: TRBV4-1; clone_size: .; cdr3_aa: CASSHPSVETGRRDYGYTF; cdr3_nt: TGCGCCAGCAGCCACCCCTCGGTAGAGACAGGGAGACGGGACTATGGCTACACCTTC
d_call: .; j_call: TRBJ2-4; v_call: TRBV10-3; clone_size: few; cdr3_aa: CAISDRGESRKNIQYF; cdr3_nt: TGTGCCATCAGTGATAGGGGGGAGAGTCGCAAAAACATTCAGTACTTC
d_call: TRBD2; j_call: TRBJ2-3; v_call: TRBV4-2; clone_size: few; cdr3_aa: CASSQDSAAGEEDTQYF; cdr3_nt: TGTGCCAGCAGCCAAGATAGCGCGGCGGGAGAAGAAGATACGCAGTATTTT
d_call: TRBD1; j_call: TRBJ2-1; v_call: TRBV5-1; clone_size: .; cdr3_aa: CASSLARQGDSEQFF; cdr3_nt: TGCGCCAGCAGCTTGGCGCGACAGGGGGATAGTGAGCAGTTCTTC
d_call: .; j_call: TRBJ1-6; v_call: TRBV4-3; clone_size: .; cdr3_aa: CASSQGQNNSPLHF; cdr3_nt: TGCGCCAGCAGCCAAGGACAGAATAATTCACCCCTCCACTTT
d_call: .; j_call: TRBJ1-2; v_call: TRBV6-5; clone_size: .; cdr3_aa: CAAWRGTANYGYTF; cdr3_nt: TGTGCCGCCTGGCGGGGAACAGCTAACTATGGCTACACCTTC
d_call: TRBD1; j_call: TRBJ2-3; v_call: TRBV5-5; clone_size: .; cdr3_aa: CASSRDRMRTDTQYF; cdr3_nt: TGTGCCAGCAGCCGGGACAGGATGAGGACAGATACGCAGTATTTT
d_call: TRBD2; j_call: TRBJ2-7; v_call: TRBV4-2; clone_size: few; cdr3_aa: CASSPTSGTYEQYF; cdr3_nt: TGTGCCAGCAGCCCGACTAGCGGCACTTACGAGCAGTACTTC
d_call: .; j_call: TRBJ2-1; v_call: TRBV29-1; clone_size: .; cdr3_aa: CSVVQDREGNEQFF; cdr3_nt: TGCAGCGTTGTACAGGACCGTGAGGGCAATGAGCAGTTCTTC
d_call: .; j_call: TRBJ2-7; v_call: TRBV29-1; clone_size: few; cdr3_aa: CSVRGLNEQYF; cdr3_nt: TGCAGCGTTCGGGGGCTAAACGAGCAGTACTTC
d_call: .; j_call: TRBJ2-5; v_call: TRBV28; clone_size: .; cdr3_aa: CASSSAQGPETQYF; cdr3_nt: TGTGCCAGCAGTTCGGCCCAGGGTCCAGAGACCCAGTACTTC
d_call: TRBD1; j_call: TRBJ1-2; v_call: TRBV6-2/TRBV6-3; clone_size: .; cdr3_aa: CASSAQGGYGYTF; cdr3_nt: TGTGCCAGCAGTGCACAGGGGGGCTATGGATACACCTTC
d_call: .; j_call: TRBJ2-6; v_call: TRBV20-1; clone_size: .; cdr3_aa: CSAKQGAFSGANVLTF; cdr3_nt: TGCAGTGCTAAGCAAGGGGCCTTCTCTGGGGCCAACGTCCTGACTTTC
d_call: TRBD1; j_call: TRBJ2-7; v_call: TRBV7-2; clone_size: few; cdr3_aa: CASSLVGDSDYEQYF; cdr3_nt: TGTGCCAGCAGCTTAGTAGGGGACAGTGATTACGAGCAGTACTTC
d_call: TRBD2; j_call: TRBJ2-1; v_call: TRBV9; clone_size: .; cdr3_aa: CASSVGGTSGMEQFF; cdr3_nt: TGTGCCAGCAGCGTAGGTGGGACTAGCGGGATGGAGCAGTTCTTC